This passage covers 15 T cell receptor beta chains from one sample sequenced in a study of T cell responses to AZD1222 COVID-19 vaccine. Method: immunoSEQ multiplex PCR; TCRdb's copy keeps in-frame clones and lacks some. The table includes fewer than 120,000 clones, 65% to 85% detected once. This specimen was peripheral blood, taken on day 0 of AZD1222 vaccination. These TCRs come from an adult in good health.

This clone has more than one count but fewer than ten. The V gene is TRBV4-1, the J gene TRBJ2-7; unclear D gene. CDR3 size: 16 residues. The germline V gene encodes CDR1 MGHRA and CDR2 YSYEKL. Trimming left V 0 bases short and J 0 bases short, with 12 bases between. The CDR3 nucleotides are TGCGCCAGCAGCCAAGAAATGGGTGCCCGCTCCTACGAGCAGTACTTC. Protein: CASSQEMGARSYEQYF.

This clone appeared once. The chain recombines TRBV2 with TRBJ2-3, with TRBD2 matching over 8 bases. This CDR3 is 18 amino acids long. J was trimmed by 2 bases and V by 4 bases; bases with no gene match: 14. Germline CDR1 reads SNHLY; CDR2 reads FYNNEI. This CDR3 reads CASSGGTRLASTTDTQYF. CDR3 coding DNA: TGTGCCAGCAGTGGCGGGACTAGACTCGCGTCCACCACAGATACGCAGTATTTT.

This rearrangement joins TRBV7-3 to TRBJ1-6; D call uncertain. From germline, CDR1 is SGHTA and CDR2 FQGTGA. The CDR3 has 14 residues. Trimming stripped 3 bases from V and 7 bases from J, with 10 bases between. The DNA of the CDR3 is TGTGCCAGCAGCTTTGACGGAGCAAATTCACCCCTCCACTTT. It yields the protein CASSFDGANSPLHF.

CDR3 DNA: TGCGCCAGCAGCCAAGATGCAAACCCTGGAAACACCATATATTTT. This encodes CASSQDANPGNTIYF. The chain combines TRBV4-3 with TRBJ1-3; no reliable D call. The V and J ends lost 0 bases and 2 bases respectively, with 8 bases between them. This CDR3 is built from 15 residues. The V gene's germline CDR1 is LGHNA and CDR2 YSLEER.

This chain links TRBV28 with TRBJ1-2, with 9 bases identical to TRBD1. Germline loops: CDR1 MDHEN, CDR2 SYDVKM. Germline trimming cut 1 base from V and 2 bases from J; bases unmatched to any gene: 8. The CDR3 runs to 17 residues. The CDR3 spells CASSLLSTGGGNYGYTF. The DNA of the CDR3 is TGTGCCAGCAGTTTATTGAGCACAGGGGGCGGGAACTATGGCTACACCTTC.

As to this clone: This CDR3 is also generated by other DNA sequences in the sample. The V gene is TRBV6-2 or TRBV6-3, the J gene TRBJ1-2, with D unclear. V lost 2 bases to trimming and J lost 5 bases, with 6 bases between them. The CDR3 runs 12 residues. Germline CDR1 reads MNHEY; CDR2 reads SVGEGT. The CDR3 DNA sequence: TGTGCCAGCAGTTACGGGCCATATGGCTACACCTTC. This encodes CASSYGPYGYTF.

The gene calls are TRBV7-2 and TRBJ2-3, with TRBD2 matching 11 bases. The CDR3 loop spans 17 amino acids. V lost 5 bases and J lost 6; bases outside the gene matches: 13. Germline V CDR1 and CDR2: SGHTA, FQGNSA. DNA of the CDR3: TGTGCCAGCAGCACCGCCTTAGCGGGAGGGCCCCTCGATACGCAGTATTTT. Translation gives CASSTALAGGPLDTQYF.

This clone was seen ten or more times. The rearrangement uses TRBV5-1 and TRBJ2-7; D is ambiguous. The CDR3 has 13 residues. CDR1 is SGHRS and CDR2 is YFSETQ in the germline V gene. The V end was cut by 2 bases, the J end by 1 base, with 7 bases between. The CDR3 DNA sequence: TGCGCCAGCAGCTTCACACAGTCCTACGAGCAGTACTTC. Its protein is CASSFTQSYEQYF.

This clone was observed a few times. The CDR3: CASSLTGDEATQYF. In DNA, the CDR3 is TGTGCCAGCAGCCTTACAGGGGATGAGGCGACCCAGTACTTC. This chain links TRBV6-1 with TRBJ2-5; 7 bases are shared with TRBD1. The junction had 11 bases not matched to a gene; V was cut back by 6 bases and J by 7 bases. There are 14 residues in the CDR3. The germline gives CDR1 MNHNS, CDR2 SASEGT.

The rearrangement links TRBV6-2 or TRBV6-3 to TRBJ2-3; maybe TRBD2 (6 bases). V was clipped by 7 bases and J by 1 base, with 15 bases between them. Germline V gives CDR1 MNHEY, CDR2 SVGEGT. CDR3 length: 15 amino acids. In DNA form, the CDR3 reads TGTGCCAGCACCCCCCTAGGGACTGGCACAGATACGCAGTATTTT. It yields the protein CASTPLGTGTDTQYF.

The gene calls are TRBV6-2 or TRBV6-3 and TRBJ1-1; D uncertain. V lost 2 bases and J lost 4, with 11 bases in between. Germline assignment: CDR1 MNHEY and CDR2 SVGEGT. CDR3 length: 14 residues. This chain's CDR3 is CASSYTKTFTEAFF. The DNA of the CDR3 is TGTGCCAGCAGTTACACAAAGACCTTCACTGAAGCTTTCTTT.

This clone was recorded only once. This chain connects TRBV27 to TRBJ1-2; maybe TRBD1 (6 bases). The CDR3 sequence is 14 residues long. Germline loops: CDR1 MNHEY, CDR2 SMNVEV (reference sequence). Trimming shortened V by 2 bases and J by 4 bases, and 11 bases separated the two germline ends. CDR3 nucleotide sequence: TGTGCCAGCAGTTTAGGTACAGGGACCTATGGCTACACCTTC. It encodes CASSLGTGTYGYTF.

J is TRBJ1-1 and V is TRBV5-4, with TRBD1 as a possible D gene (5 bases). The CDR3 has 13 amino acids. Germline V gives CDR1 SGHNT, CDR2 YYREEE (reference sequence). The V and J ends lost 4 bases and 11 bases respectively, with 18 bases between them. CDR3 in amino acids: CASSRQGKQSAFF. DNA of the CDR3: TGTGCCAGCAGCCGTCAGGGAAAACAATCGGCTTTCTTT. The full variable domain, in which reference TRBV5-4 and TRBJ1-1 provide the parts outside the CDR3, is ETGVTQSPTHLIKTRGQQVTLRCSSQSGHNTVSWYQQALGQGPQFIFQYYREEENGRGNFPPRFSGLQFPNYSSELNVNALELDDSALYLCASSRQGKQSAFFGQGTRLTVV.

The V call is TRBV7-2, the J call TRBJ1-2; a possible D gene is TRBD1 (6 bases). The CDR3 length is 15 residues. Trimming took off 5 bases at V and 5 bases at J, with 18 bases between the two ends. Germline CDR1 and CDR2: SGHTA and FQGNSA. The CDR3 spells CASSAFSGAGYGYTF. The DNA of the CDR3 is TGTGCCAGCAGCGCTTTCTCGGGGGCAGGGTATGGCTACACCTTC.

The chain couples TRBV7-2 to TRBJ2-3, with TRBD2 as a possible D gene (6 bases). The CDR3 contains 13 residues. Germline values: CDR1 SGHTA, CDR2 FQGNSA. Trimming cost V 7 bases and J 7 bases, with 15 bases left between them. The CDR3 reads CASTEPGAHTQYF. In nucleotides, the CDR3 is TGTGCCAGCACCGAACCGGGAGCCCATACGCAGTATTTT.